This T cell receptor (beta chain) was identified during a study of blood T cells in healthy people across ages. The study, taken as a whole, reports: PBMCs left unsorted prevented a conclusive naive versus antigen-experienced comparison. It was not known whether donors were CMV positive (a possible confounder of expanded clonotype changes). Investigators viewed diversity estimates from one million T cells as underestimates, the study reported.

Combining a sample-barcoded 5' primer with a J-beta primer mix, a second PCR ran for 7 to 11 cycles. With 12 random nucleotides, a template-switch adaptor tagged each individual cDNA molecule. TCRdb ran MiXCR on the 5' RACE reads and lists one entry per CDR3 protein. This sample has some 1.8 million distinct CDR3 sequences; around 40% occur once, and the top ten carry more than 20%. With regard to this clonotype: The antigen remains undetermined.

This sequence was found in a human donor in good health. The sequencing input was blood.

The chain's CDR3 is CASSVYQDSYEQYF. The CDR3 DNA reads TGTGCCAGCAGCGTATATCAGGATTCCTACGAGCAGTACTTC. The rearrangement links TRBV9 to TRBJ2-7; D ambiguous. Trimming removed 1 base from V and 1 base from J, with 9 bases in between. In germline, CDR1 is SGDLS, CDR2 YYNGEE. CDR3 size: 14 residues.